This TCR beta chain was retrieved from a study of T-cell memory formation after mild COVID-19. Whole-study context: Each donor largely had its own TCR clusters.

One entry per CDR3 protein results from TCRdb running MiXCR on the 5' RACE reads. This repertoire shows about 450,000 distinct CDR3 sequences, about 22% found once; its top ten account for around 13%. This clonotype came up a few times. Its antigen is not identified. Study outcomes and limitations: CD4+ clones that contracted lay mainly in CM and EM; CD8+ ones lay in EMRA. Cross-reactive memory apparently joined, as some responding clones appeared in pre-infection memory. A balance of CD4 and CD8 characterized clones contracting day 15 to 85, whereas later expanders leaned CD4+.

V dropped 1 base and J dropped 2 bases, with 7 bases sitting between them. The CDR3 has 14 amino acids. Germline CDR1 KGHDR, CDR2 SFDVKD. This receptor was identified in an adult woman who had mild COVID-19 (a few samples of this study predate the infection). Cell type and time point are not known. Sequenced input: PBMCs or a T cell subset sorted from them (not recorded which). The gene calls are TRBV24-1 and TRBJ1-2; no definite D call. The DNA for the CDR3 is TGTGCCACCAGTGATTTTCGGATGAACTATGGCTACACCTTC. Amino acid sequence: CATSDFRMNYGYTF.